The clone carrying this T cell receptor (beta chain) has just a few counts. A sample-barcoded 5' primer and a J-beta primer mix were used in a second PCR of roughly 7 to 11 cycles. A single record per CDR3 protein comes from TCRdb applying MiXCR to the 5' RACE reads. The table lists some 1,000,000 distinct CDR3 sequences, 20% to 25% of them singletons. This specimen comes from a study of blood T cells in healthy people across ages. These sequences were also reported in another study, on T cells of mothers and their children. That publication notes: A second PCR was performed with the M1S primer. This primer added sample barcodes and 2-4 random nucleotides. Among related mother-child pairs, overlap was slightly higher than in unrelated pairs, though not significantly.

Sequencing was performed on blood. The source of this sequence is a girl aged 2-9 years in good health.

CDR3 sequence (DNA): TGCAGTGCTAGATCTAGTGACGATTACAGGGTGGGGACCCAGTACTTC. This encodes CSARSSDDYRVGTQYF. The chain links TRBV20-1 to TRBJ2-5; perhaps TRBD1 as D (6 bases). CDR3 length: 16 residues. The germline V and J ends were trimmed by 2 bases and 7 bases, with 23 bases remaining between them. The V gene's germline CDR1 is DFQATT and CDR2 SNEGSKA (reference sequence).